Following are 15 T cell receptor beta chains from one sample sequenced in a study of neurological immune-mediated disorders. MiXCR, run by TCRdb on the 5' RACE reads, gives a single entry per CDR3 protein. In the table there are around 47,000 distinct CDR3 sequences, roughly 13% of which are singletons. The sequenced material came from PBMCs. The receptors originated from a female donor in good health.

This clonotype occurred many times. The CDR3, as DNA: TGCGCCAGCAGCTTGGAAGGGGCCACTGAAGCTTTCTTT. It yields the protein CASSLEGATEAFF. This rearrangement joins TRBV5-1 to TRBJ1-1, with D maybe TRBD1 (5 bases). The CDR3 totals 13 residues. Germline V gene lookup returns CDR1 SGHRS and CDR2 YFSETQ. V lost 0 bases to trimming and J lost 4 bases, with 7 bases between them.

This clonotype appeared many times. J is TRBJ2-7 and V is TRBV6-2 or TRBV6-3, with 7 bases lining up with TRBD2. From germline, CDR1 is MNHEY and CDR2 SVGEGT. After removal of 8 bases from V and 1 base from J, the junction contained 5 bases not matched to a gene. The CDR3 contains 13 residues. The CDR3 sequence: CASRGLGSYEQYF. In nucleotides, the CDR3 is TGTGCCAGCCGTGGACTAGGGTCCTACGAGCAGTACTTC.

This clonotype was seen ten or more times. V is TRBV18 and J is TRBJ2-6; a possible D gene is TRBD1 (5 bases). The CDR3 consists of 17 residues. V lost 3 bases, J lost 0 bases, and 12 bases lay in between. The germline CDR1 and CDR2 sequences are KGHSH and LQKENI. CDR3: CASSPPYQGSGANVLTF. CDR3 nucleotides: TGTGCCAGCTCACCTCCTTATCAGGGCTCTGGGGCCAACGTCCTGACTTTC.

This clonotype occurred many times. The chain has TRBV18 and TRBJ2-5; 7 bases match TRBD2. Germline V gene lookup returns CDR1 KGHSH and CDR2 LQKENI. V lost 3 bases, J lost 7 bases, and 8 bases stayed unmatched. This CDR3 contains 14 residues. CDR3 region: CASSPKTSSGTQYF. As DNA, the CDR3 is TGTGCCAGCTCACCGAAGACTAGCTCCGGGACCCAGTACTTC.

This clonotype was found many times. The rearrangement links TRBV7-8 to TRBJ1-1; 7 nucleotides align to TRBD1. There are 15 residues in the CDR3. The germline V gene encodes CDR1 SGHVS and CDR2 FQNEAQ. V was pared by 0 bases and J by 4 bases, with 5 bases of the junction left unmatched. CDR3 in amino acids: CASSLADRLGTEAFF. DNA for the CDR3: TGTGCCAGCAGCTTAGCGGACAGGTTGGGCACTGAAGCTTTCTTT.

There are many counts of this clonotype. The rearrangement links TRBV27 to TRBJ2-7; 10 bases match TRBD2. The CDR3 has 14 residues. V was pared by 5 bases and J by 3 bases, with 4 bases of the junction left unmatched. Germline assignment: CDR1 MNHEY and CDR2 SMNVEV (reference sequence). For the CDR3, the DNA is TGTGCCAGCAGTCCGGGACTAGCGATCTACGAGCAGTACTTC. It translates to CASSPGLAIYEQYF.

This clonotype was recorded many times. The chain couples TRBV5-1 to TRBJ1-2, with D unresolved. V gave up 2 bases and J gave up 7 bases, with 12 bases separating them. Germline V lookup: CDR1 SGHRS, CDR2 YFSETQ. This CDR3 contains 13 residues. The CDR3 here is CASSFRAVGGYTF. The CDR3 DNA is TGCGCCAGCAGCTTTCGGGCCGTGGGTGGCTACACCTTC.

This clonotype was seen at least ten times. This chain links TRBV6-6 with TRBJ1-3, with D perhaps TRBD1 (5 bases). V shed 6 bases and J shed 2 bases, with 14 bases lying between them. CDR1 and CDR2 (germline): MNHNY, SVGAGI (reference sequence). The CDR3 has 15 amino acids. This CDR3 reads CASSTSQGAGNTIYF. In DNA form, the CDR3 reads TGTGCCAGCAGCACTTCCCAAGGGGCTGGAAACACCATATATTTT.

This clonotype was seen many times. The V call is TRBV29-1, the J call TRBJ2-7, with 7 bases lining up with TRBD1. CDR1 SQVTM and CDR2 ANQGSEA come from the germline V gene. The CDR3 has 15 residues. With 1 base clipped from V and 3 bases from J, the junction kept 9 bases outside the gene matches. The chain's CDR3 is CSVEGDSKSYYEQYF. The CDR3 DNA reads as TGCAGCGTTGAAGGGGACAGCAAATCCTACTACGAGCAGTACTTC.

This clonotype showed up many times. Here the CDR3 reads CASSLAHTEAFF. In DNA form, the CDR3 reads TGTGCCAGCAGTTTAGCTCACACTGAAGCTTTCTTT. The chain has TRBV12-3 or TRBV12-4 and TRBJ1-1; D remains ambiguous. CDR3 length: 12 amino acids. V gave up 0 bases and J gave up 3 bases, with 2 bases separating them.

The rearrangement uses TRBV4-2 and TRBJ2-3; 10 bases line up with TRBD2. CDR1 and CDR2 (germline): LGHNA, YNFKEQ. V gave up 1 base and J gave up 11 bases; unmatched junction bases: 15. This CDR3 comprises 17 residues. CDR3 coding DNA: TGTGCCAGCAGCCAAGCCCGATCCGGACTAGCGGACAATGAGCAGTATTTT. This translates into CASSQARSGLADNEQYF.

Comment on this clonotype: A much bigger clone sits one base away, suggesting this may be a read error. CDR3 sequence: CATRLRMNTEAFF. CDR3 bases: TGTGCCACCAGACTAAGAATGAACACTGAAGCTTTCTTT. The chain employs TRBV12-3 or TRBV12-4 and TRBJ1-1; D is unclear. The V end was cut by 10 bases, the J end by 0 bases, with 12 bases between. The CDR3 has 13 residues.

The chain joins TRBV19 to TRBJ1-5; TRBD1 might be the D (5 bases). The CDR3 runs to 16 residues. Per the germline V gene, CDR1 is LNHDA and CDR2 is SQIVND (reference sequence). Trimming cost V 5 bases and J 9 bases, with 23 bases left between them. CDR3 in amino acids: CASSPLRDGGGGPQHF. The CDR3 bases are TGTGCCAGTAGTCCCCTCCGGGACGGCGGGGGTGGGCCCCAGCATTTT.

This clonotype was observed many times. Here the CDR3 DNA reads TGTGCCAGCAGAAGAGAAGCACGGGGTGGTGAAAAACTGTTTTTT. Translating gives CASRREARGGEKLFF. This chain uses TRBV7-2 with TRBJ1-4; D unresolved. V was trimmed by 6 bases and J by 7 bases, leaving 18 bases between them. The CDR3 spans 15 residues. Germline-derived CDR1 and CDR2 are SGHTA and FQGNSA.

Note on this clonotype: Its ends do not fully match the called genes, so a read error is possible. The V gene is TRBV6-5, the J gene TRBJ2-7; D possibly corresponds to TRBD2 (5 bases). This CDR3 region has 16 residues. The germline gives CDR1 MNHEY, CDR2 SVGAGI. The CDR3 nucleotides are TGTGCCAGCAGTTACTCTGCCCTACTGAGCTCCTACGAGCGGTACTTT. This codes for CASSYSALLSSYERYF.